This T cell receptor beta chain was captured in a study of PD-1 blockade in classical Hodgkin lymphoma. Using immunoSEQ multiplex PCR, the repertoire was profiled, and TCRdb retains in-frame clones only, with some absent. The sample yields about 93,000 clones, just under 80% seen once. The CDR3 runs to 14 residues. The V end was cut by 7 bases, the J end by 1 base, with 13 bases between. Germline V gene lookup returns CDR1 SNHLY and CDR2 FYNNEI. Time point of the sample: cycle 4 day 1 (C4D1), after five to seven weeks of nivolumab. Each patient relapsed following autologous stem cell transplantation, and prior brentuximab vedotin exposure differed.

The chain couples TRBV2 to TRBJ1-1; a weak D match, TRBD1 (5 bases). The sequence derives from a human donor with classical Hodgkin lymphoma. The source was peripheral blood mononuclear cells (PBMCs), collected before the fourth cycle of nivolumab. The CDR3: CASNQRTQNTEAFF. The CDR3 coding sequence is TGTGCCAGCAACCAGAGGACACAGAACACTGAAGCTTTCTTT.